This T cell receptor (beta chain) was sequenced for a study of beta chain features in type 1 diabetes. This clone was detected a few times. With 5 bases clipped from V and 9 bases from J, the junction kept 6 bases outside the gene matches. Germline V gives CDR1 LNHDA, CDR2 SQIVND (reference sequence). The CDR3 spans 15 residues. Isolated RNA was reverse transcribed in full, so expressed TCRB transcripts were sequenced. Sequencing was performed with immunoSEQ multiplex PCR; in TCRdb, only in-frame clones are kept and a portion is missing. The table records about 620,000 clones, roughly a sixth of them present only once.

This sequence joins TRBV19 and TRBJ1-6; 11 nucleotides match TRBD1. The sequence was collected from a man younger than 35 in good health. Sequencing input: naive CD4+ T cells from blood. The CDR3 bases are TGTGCCAGTAGTGTACCGGGACAGGGGGGTTCACCCCTCCACTTT. Translation gives CASSVPGQGGSPLHF.